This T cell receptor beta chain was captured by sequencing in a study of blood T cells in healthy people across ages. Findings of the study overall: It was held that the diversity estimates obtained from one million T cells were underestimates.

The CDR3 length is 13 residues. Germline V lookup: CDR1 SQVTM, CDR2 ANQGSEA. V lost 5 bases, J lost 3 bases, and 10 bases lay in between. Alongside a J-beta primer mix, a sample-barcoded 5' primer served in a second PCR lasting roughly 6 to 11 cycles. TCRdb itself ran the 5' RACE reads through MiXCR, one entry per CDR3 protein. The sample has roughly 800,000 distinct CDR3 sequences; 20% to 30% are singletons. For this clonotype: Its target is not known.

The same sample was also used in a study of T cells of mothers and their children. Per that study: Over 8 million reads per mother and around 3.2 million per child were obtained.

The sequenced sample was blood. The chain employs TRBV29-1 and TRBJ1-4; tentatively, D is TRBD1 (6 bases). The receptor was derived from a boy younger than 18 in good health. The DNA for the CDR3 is TGCAGCGTTAGGACAGTTCCTAATGAAAAACTGTTTTTT. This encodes CSVRTVPNEKLFF.